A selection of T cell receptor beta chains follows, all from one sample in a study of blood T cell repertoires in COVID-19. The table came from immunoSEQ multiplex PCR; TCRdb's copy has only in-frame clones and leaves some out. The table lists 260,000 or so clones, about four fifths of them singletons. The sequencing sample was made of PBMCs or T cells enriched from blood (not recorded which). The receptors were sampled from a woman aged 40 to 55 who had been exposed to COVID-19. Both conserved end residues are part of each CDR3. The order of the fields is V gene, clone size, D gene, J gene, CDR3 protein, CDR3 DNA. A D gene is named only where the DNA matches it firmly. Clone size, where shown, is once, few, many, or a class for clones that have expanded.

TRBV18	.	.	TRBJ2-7	CASSPRQHSYEQYF	TGTGCCAGCTCACCGAGACAGCACTCCTACGAGCAGTACTTC
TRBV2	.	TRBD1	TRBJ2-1	CASVPGQGYNEQFF	TGTGCCAGCGTACCGGGACAGGGGTACAATGAGCAGTTCTTC
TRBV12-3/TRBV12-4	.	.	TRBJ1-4	CASKVGAQEKLFF	TGTGCCAGCAAAGTTGGGGCTCAAGAAAAACTGTTTTTT
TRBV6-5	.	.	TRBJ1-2	CASSYSSRGNYGYTF	TGTGCCAGCAGTTACTCGAGTAGGGGGAACTATGGCTACACCTTC
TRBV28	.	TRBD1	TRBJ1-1	CASSSGTALIEAFF	TGTGCCAGCAGCTCAGGGACAGCCCTAATAGAGGCTTTCTTT
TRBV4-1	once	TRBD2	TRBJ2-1	CASSQTGTRTIEQFF	TGCGCCAGCAGCCAAACCGGGACTAGAACGATTGAGCAGTTCTTC
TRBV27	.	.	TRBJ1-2	CASSFSQGHYGYTF	TGTGCCAGCAGTTTCTCGCAGGGTCACTATGGCTACACCTTC
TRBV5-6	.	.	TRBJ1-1	CASGKVNTEAFF	TGTGCCAGCGGCAAAGTGAACACTGAAGCTTTCTTT
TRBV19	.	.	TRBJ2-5	CASSIGGGKETQYF	TGTGCCAGTAGTATCGGAGGGGGCAAGGAGACCCAGTACTTC
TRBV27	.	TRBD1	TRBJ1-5	CASSLWAGGNQPQHF	TGTGCCAGCAGTTTATGGGCAGGGGGGAATCAGCCCCAGCATTTT
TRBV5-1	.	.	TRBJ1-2	CASSLGHSLAYGYTF	TGCGCCAGCAGCTTGGGACACAGCCTTGCCTATGGCTACACCTTC
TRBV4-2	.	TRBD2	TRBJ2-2	CASSHHGPSGRLAGGQVETGELFF	TGTGCCAGCAGCCATCATGGGCCCTCGGGTCGACTAGCGGGGGGGCAAGTGGAAACCGGGGAGCTGTTTTTT
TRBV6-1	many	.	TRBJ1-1	CASSELWESEAFF	TGTGCCAGCAGTGAACTGTGGGAGTCTGAAGCTTTCTTT
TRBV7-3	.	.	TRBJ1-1	CASSENTGSNTEAFF	TGTGCCAGCAGCGAGAATACAGGGTCGAACACTGAAGCTTTCTTT
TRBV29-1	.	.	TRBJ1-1	CSAARQENTEAFF	TGCAGCGCCGCTAGACAGGAGAACACTGAAGCTTTCTTT
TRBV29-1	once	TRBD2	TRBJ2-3	CSVPLGGRSTDTQYF	TGCAGCGTTCCCCTGGGGGGGAGGTCCACAGATACGCAGTATTTT
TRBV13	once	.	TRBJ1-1	CASSLKPLANTEAFF	TGTGCCAGCAGCTTAAAGCCCCTCGCGAACACTGAAGCTTTCTTT
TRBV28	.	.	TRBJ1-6	CASRADTSYNSPLHF	TGTGCCAGCAGAGCAGACACCTCCTATAATTCACCCCTCCACTTT
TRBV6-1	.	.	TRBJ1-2	CASSEAWTDNYGYTF	TGTGCCAGCAGTGAAGCATGGACAGATAACTATGGCTACACCTTC
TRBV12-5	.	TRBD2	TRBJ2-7	CASGPRGATYEQYF	TGTGCTAGTGGCCCGCGGGGGGCCACCTACGAGCAGTACTTC
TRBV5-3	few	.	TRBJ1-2	CARSLNSPRQTPRGYTF	TGTGCCAGAAGCTTGAACTCTCCCCGACAGACCCCTCGGGGCTACACCTTC
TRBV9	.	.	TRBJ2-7	CASSVRDTASYEQYF	TGTGCCAGCAGCGTAAGGGACACCGCTTCCTACGAGCAGTACTTC
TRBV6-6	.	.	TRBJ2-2	CASTSPTSTGTGELFF	TGTGCCAGCACCTCCCCGACTAGTACGGGCACCGGGGAGCTGTTTTTT
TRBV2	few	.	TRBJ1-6	CASSEVQGFGSSPLHF	TGTGCCAGCAGTGAAGTACAGGGATTTGGGAGCTCACCCCTCCACTTT
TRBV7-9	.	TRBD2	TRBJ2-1	CASSSRTSGVYNEQFF	TGTGCCAGCAGCTCTCGGACTAGCGGGGTCTACAATGAGCAGTTCTTC
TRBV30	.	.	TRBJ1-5	CAWSVMESGVPQHF	TGTGCCTGGAGTGTAATGGAATCGGGGGTGCCCCAGCATTTT
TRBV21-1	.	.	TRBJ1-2	CASSKEDREMYGYTF	TGTGCCAGCAGCAAGGAAGACAGGGAAATGTATGGCTACACCTTC
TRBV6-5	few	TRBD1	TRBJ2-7	CASSYRQGDSEQYF	TGTGCCAGCAGTTACCGGCAGGGGGATAGCGAGCAGTACTTC
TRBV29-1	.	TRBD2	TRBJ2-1	CSTEAGGYNEQFF	TGCAGCACAGAAGCGGGGGGGTACAATGAGCAGTTCTTC
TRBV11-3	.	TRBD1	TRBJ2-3	CASSDRQGRSDTQYF	TGTGCCAGCAGCGACCGACAGGGCAGGTCAGATACGCAGTATTTT
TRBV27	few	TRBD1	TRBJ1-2	CASSPGGGYGYTF	TGTGCCAGCAGTCCAGGGGGCGGCTATGGCTACACCTTC
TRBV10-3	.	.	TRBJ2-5	CAISEGGGRGTPWETQYF	TGTGCCATCAGTGAAGGGGGGGGCAGGGGTACGCCGTGGGAGACCCAGTACTTC
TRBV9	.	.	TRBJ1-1	CASSVAKGVAFF	TGTGCCAGCAGCGTAGCAAAGGGGGTGGCTTTCTTT
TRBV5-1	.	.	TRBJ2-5	CASSLGVLEEETQYF	TGCGCCAGCAGCTTGGGGGTACTAGAAGAAGAGACCCAGTACTTC
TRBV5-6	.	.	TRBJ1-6	CASSHGGNNSPLHF	TGTGCCAGCAGCCACGGGGGAAATAATTCACCCCTCCACTTT
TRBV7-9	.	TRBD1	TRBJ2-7	CASSLAGDRYYEQYF	TGTGCCAGCAGCTTAGCGGGGGACAGATACTACGAGCAGTACTTC
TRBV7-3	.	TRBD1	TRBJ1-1	CASSIQGSAEAFF	TGTGCCAGCAGCATACAGGGGAGCGCTGAAGCTTTCTTT
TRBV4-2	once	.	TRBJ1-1	CASSHTGRVNTEAFF	TGTGCCAGCAGCCACACGGGCAGGGTCAACACTGAAGCTTTCTTT
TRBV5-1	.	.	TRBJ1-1	CASSFQGDIEAFF	TGCGCCAGCAGCTTCCAAGGGGACATAGAAGCTTTCTTT
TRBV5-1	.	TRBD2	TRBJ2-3	CASSLGLPPPDTQYF	TGCGCCAGCAGCCTGGGACTACCTCCCCCAGATACGCAGTATTTT
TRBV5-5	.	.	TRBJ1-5	CASSPNGGNQPQHF	TGTGCCAGCAGCCCAAACGGGGGTAATCAGCCCCAGCATTTT
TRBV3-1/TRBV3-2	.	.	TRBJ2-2	CASSLTDTGELFF	TGTGCCAGCAGCCTTACAGACACCGGGGAGCTGTTTTTT
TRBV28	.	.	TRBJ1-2	CASRGHLANYGYTF	TGTGCCAGCAGGGGACATCTAGCTAACTATGGCTACACCTTC
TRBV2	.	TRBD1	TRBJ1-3	CARRTGGLSSGNTIYF	TGTGCCAGGCGGACAGGGGGGTTGAGCTCTGGAAACACCATATATTTT
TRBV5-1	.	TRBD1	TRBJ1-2	CASSPTAGTGAGYTF	TGCGCCAGCAGCCCCACCGCCGGGACAGGGGCAGGCTACACCTTC
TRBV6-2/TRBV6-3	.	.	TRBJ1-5	CASSYGWGQPQHF	TGTGCCAGCAGTTACGGTTGGGGCCAGCCCCAGCATTTT
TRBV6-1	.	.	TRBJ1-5	CASSEVGGSQPQHF	TGTGCCAGCAGTGAGGTCGGGGGGAGTCAGCCCCAGCATTTT
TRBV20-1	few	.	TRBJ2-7	CSASPIGARGEQYF	TGCAGTGCTAGTCCAATCGGTGCTCGGGGGGAGCAGTACTTC
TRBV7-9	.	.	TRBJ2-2	CASSLAQGNTGELFF	TGTGCCAGCAGCTTAGCCCAGGGAAACACCGGGGAGCTGTTTTTT
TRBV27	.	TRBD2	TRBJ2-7	CASSFSSGGSDEQYF	TGTGCCAGCAGTTTTTCTAGCGGGGGGTCGGACGAGCAGTACTTC
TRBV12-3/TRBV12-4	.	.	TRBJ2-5	CASSPDRSETQYF	TGTGCCAGCAGCCCGGACAGATCAGAGACCCAGTACTTC
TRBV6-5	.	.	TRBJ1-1	CASALRSRSGTEAFF	TGTGCCAGCGCGTTACGGTCGAGATCGGGAACTGAAGCTTTCTTT